A single sample gave rise to the 9 T cell receptor beta chains below, sequenced in a study of identical twins. TCRdb recomputed calls from the 5' RACE reads with MiXCR, one row per CDR3 protein. The profile shows some 320,000 distinct CDR3 sequences, about 12% of them singletons. The sample was also linked to a second study, of yellow fever vaccine responses in identical twins.

Sequencing was carried out using CD8+ T cells sorted from blood. These receptors originate from a woman under 30 in good health.

The V call is TRBV9, the J call TRBJ2-1; the D gene is possibly TRBD2 (6 bases). CDR1 and CDR2 (germline): SGDLS, YYNGEE. CDR3 length: 11 amino acids. Trimming shortened V by 7 bases and J by 6 bases, and 8 bases separated the two germline ends. The CDR3 DNA is TGTGCCAGCGACGGGGGCAATGAGCAGTTCTTC. Protein sequence: CASDGGNEQFF.

This sequence joins TRBV6-5 and TRBJ2-5, with TRBD1 matching over 11 bases. This CDR3 has 17 amino acids. Germline CDR1 MNHEY, CDR2 SVGAGI. V shed 2 bases and J 5 bases; nucleotides not matched to a gene: 10. DNA of the CDR3: TGTGCCAGCAGTTACGGCGACTGGACAGGGGGCGTGGAGACCCAGTACTTC. Its protein is CASSYGDWTGGVETQYF.

This clonotype was picked up a small number of times. This chain uses TRBV20-1 with TRBJ2-7; the D is unclear. The CDR3 contains 12 residues. The V and J ends lost 1 base and 5 bases respectively, with 9 bases between them. Germline lookup yields CDR1 DFQATT and CDR2 SNEGSKA (reference sequence). The CDR3 spells CSARGESDEQYF. DNA of the CDR3: TGCAGTGCTAGAGGCGAGTCCGACGAGCAGTACTTC.

This clonotype was seen many times. This rearrangement joins TRBV2 to TRBJ2-1; D possibly corresponds to TRBD1 (7 bases). The germline gives CDR1 SNHLY, CDR2 FYNNEI. The CDR3 is made up of 18 amino acids. The V end lost 3 bases, the J end lost 8 bases, and 26 bases lay between the germline ends. The CDR3 reads CASSDLSGGIRDLDEQFF. The CDR3 DNA reads TGTGCCAGCAGTGACTTATCAGGGGGGATCCGAGATTTGGATGAGCAGTTCTTC.

This clonotype was seen a handful of times. The V call is TRBV27, the J call TRBJ1-2; D gene ambiguous. Deletions cut 3 bases from V and 0 bases from J, with 8 bases between. The CDR3 is 14 amino acids. Germline values: CDR1 MNHEY, CDR2 SMNVEV (reference sequence). CDR3 sequence reads: CASSLGKANYGYTF. The CDR3 coding sequence is TGTGCCAGCAGTTTGGGCAAAGCTAACTATGGCTACACCTTC.

This clonotype was recorded at least ten times. This rearrangement joins TRBV27 to TRBJ2-2; D unresolved. Trimming cost V 10 bases and J 7 bases, with 10 bases left between them. Germline CDR1 MNHEY, CDR2 SMNVEV (reference sequence). CDR3 size: 11 residues. The CDR3 loop reads CATRHGGELFF. The DNA of the CDR3 is TGTGCCACTCGTCATGGCGGGGAGCTGTTTTTT.

This clonotype was seen a few times. This chain links TRBV5-1 with TRBJ2-2; 10 nucleotides match TRBD1. This CDR3 is built from 20 residues. Per germline, CDR1 SGHRS and CDR2 YFSETQ. The ends lost 0 bases at V and 4 bases at J; junction bases unmatched: 15. The CDR3 nucleotides read TGCGCCAGCAGCTTGGGGATTGACAGGGGGCGCGATGGAGCCACCGGGGAGCTGTTTTTT. Translation: CASSLGIDRGRDGATGELFF.

The chain uses TRBV28 and TRBJ2-1; TRBD1 might be the D (5 bases). Germline V gene sequence: CDR1 MDHEN, CDR2 SYDVKM. The CDR3 contains 14 residues. V lost 2 bases, J lost 8 bases, and 13 bases lay in between. The CDR3 protein is CASSLGAFGDEQFF. CDR3 DNA: TGTGCCAGCAGTTTAGGGGCGTTCGGAGATGAGCAGTTCTTC.

The chain employs TRBV28 and TRBJ2-3, with 7 bases fitting TRBD1. The length of the CDR3 is 14 residues. CDR1 MDHEN and CDR2 SYDVKM come from the germline V gene. V was clipped by 6 bases and J by 2 bases; unmatched bases: 5. CDR3 region: CASSTDRVTDTQYF. The CDR3, as DNA: TGTGCCAGCAGCACCGACAGGGTCACAGATACGCAGTATTTT.